A single sample gave rise to the 28 T cell receptor beta chains below, sequenced in a study of T cell changes during pregnancy in multiple sclerosis (dated by TCRdb to between 2017 and 2020). Libraries were built with the immunoSEQ multiplex PCR assay. TCRdb holds this immuneACCESS table with in-frame rearrangements only. Some clones are missing; in checked studies, unresolved V genes explain under half, and the rest has no known cause. Within this sample are over 50,000 clones, with about 83% of them counted one time only. Roughly 5.2% of the sample is held by the ten biggest clonotypes. Specimen: peripheral blood from another person, used as feeder cells. These receptors came from a human donor whose cells served as feeder cells for cultures in a pregnancy study.

This clone was seen only a few times. V gene TRBV7-9 combines with J gene TRBJ1-2; a weak D match, TRBD1 (5 bases). Trimming pared 2 bases from V and 4 bases from J, leaving 11 bases between. The CDR3 is 14 amino acids. The V gene's germline CDR1 is SEHNR and CDR2 FQNEAQ (reference sequence). Written as DNA, the CDR3 is TGTGCCAGCAGCTTACAGGGAGCGAGCTATGGCTACACCTTC. Translating gives CASSLQGASYGYTF.

This clone is a singleton in its sample. V usage is TRBV9 and J usage is TRBJ2-1, with TRBD2 matching 7 bases. From germline, CDR1 is SGDLS and CDR2 YYNGEE. V gave up 0 bases and J gave up 5 bases; unmatched junction bases: 5. This CDR3 is built from 15 residues. This chain's CDR3 is CASSVDGEGNNEQFF. In nucleotides, the CDR3 is TGTGCCAGCAGCGTAGACGGGGAGGGGAACAATGAGCAGTTCTTC.

V is TRBV15 and J is TRBJ1-6; D gene ambiguous. Germline loops: CDR1 LNHNV, CDR2 YYDKDF (reference sequence). With 0 bases removed from V and 0 bases from J, the gap between germline ends came to 9 bases. This CDR3 is 17 amino acids long. The CDR3 sequence is CATSRERVSSYNSPLHF. The CDR3 DNA sequence: TGTGCCACCAGCAGAGAGAGGGTGAGCTCCTATAATTCACCCCTCCACTTT.

DNA of the CDR3: TGTGCCAGCAGACTGACACAGGGGCCCTACGAGCAGTACTTC. It yields the protein CASRLTQGPYEQYF. V is TRBV28 and J is TRBJ2-7; 7 nucleotides match TRBD1. The CDR3 spans 14 residues. Germline-derived CDR1 and CDR2 are MDHEN and SYDVKM. J lost 2 bases, V lost 6 bases, and 7 bases had no gene match.

The chain uses TRBV7-9 and TRBJ2-5; either TRBD1 or TRBD2 may fit D (7 bases each). Deletions cut 4 bases from V and 2 bases from J, with 11 bases between. CDR1 and CDR2 (germline): SEHNR, FQNEAQ (reference sequence). This CDR3 spans 14 amino acids. CDR3 loop: CASSYQGGQETQYF. CDR3 coding DNA: TGTGCCAGCAGCTACCAGGGGGGGCAAGAGACCCAGTACTTC.

The chain is built from TRBV7-2 and TRBJ1-2; D might be TRBD1 (5 bases). The V gene lost 3 bases and the J gene lost 6 bases, with 11 bases spanning the gap. The CDR3 sequence is 13 residues long. In germline, CDR1 is SGHTA, CDR2 FQGNSA. CDR3 in amino acids: CASSFSTGHGYTF. The CDR3 DNA reads TGTGCCAGCAGCTTTAGTACAGGACATGGCTACACCTTC.

This clone was seen just once. The gene calls are TRBV27 and TRBJ1-2; D remains unclear. Germline-derived CDR1 and CDR2 are MNHEY and SMNVEV (reference sequence). This CDR3 spans 12 amino acids. Trimming removed 2 bases from V and 10 bases from J, with 11 bases in between. The DNA of the CDR3 is TGTGCCAGCAGTTTAGGCGACACCGTCTACACCTTC. Protein sequence: CASSLGDTVYTF.

The rearrangement joins TRBV7-8 to TRBJ1-6; D may be TRBD1 (6 bases). Trimming stripped 2 bases from V and 8 bases from J, with 16 bases between. This CDR3 is built from 16 residues. Per germline, CDR1 SGHVS and CDR2 FQNEAQ. In DNA, the CDR3 is TGTGCCAGCAGCTTACAGGGGTCCACCACCGATTCACCCCTCCACTTT. Translation: CASSLQGSTTDSPLHF.

The chain carries TRBV27 and TRBJ2-3, with TRBD2 identical over 13 bases. Trimming took 0 bases from V and 6 from J; bases not matched to a gene: 3. CDR1 is MNHEY, CDR2 SMNVEV, per germline (reference sequence). The CDR3 totals 16 residues. This CDR3 reads CASSLSLAGGPDTQYF. CDR3 DNA: TGTGCCAGCAGTTTATCACTAGCGGGGGGGCCGGATACGCAGTATTTT.

V usage is TRBV6-6 and J usage is TRBJ2-7; 7 bases agree with TRBD2. The V gene's germline CDR1 is MNHNY and CDR2 SVGAGI (reference sequence). This CDR3 region has 13 residues. The V gene end was trimmed by 8 bases and the J gene end by 7 bases; junction bases not matched to a gene: 11. CDR3 residues: CASGLRGVLEQYF. As DNA, the CDR3 is TGTGCCAGCGGCCTCCGGGGGGTTTTAGAGCAGTACTTC.

The chain is built from TRBV18 and TRBJ2-3; 12 nucleotides align to TRBD1. The germline V gene has CDR1 KGHSH and CDR2 LQKENI. The length of the CDR3 is 15 residues. V shed 6 bases and J 6 bases; nucleotides not matched to a gene: 7. CDR3 residues: CASSSGTGGRDTQYF. DNA of the CDR3: TGTGCCAGCTCTTCCGGGACAGGGGGCCGGGATACGCAGTATTTT.

The genes are TRBV5-1 and TRBJ1-1; no definite D call. CDR3 length: 13 amino acids. Germline V CDR1 and CDR2: SGHRS, YFSETQ. V was trimmed by 2 bases and J by 7 bases, leaving 12 bases between them. As DNA, the CDR3 is TGCGCCAGCAGCTTTCCCGGTAGGGATGAAGCTTTCTTT. This sequence encodes CASSFPGRDEAFF.

The chain combines TRBV7-9 with TRBJ1-1; the D gene is possibly TRBD1 (6 bases). Germline loops: CDR1 SEHNR, CDR2 FQNEAQ (reference sequence). Trimming pared 4 bases from V and 2 bases from J, leaving 8 bases between. The CDR3 is 13 amino acids. CDR3 sequence reads: CASSWTANTEAFF. CDR3 in DNA: TGTGCCAGCAGCTGGACAGCCAACACTGAAGCTTTCTTT.

CDR3: CASSYRQPHQPQHF. CDR3 nucleotide sequence: TGTGCCAGCAGTTACCGACAGCCCCATCAGCCCCAGCATTTT. This chain links TRBV28 with TRBJ1-5; possibly TRBD1 for D (5 bases). CDR3 length equals 14 residues. V was trimmed by 4 bases and J by 5 bases, leaving 12 bases between them. Germline loops: CDR1 MDHEN, CDR2 SYDVKM.

The chain links TRBV13 to TRBJ2-1; D possibly corresponds to TRBD1 (5 bases). In germline, CDR1 is PRHDT, CDR2 FYEKMQ (reference sequence). The CDR3 runs to 14 residues. Trimming left V 5 bases short and J 7 bases short, with 15 bases between. In nucleotides, the CDR3 is TGTGCCAGCAGCGCCGTCCAGGACAAAAATGAGCAGTTCTTC. It is translated as CASSAVQDKNEQFF.

V gene TRBV5-1 combines with J gene TRBJ2-1; 11 bases are a match to TRBD2. This CDR3 comprises 15 residues. Unmatched junction bases numbered 3, after V lost 3 bases and J lost 4 bases. Germline lookup yields CDR1 SGHRS and CDR2 YFSETQ. The CDR3, as DNA: TGCGCCAGCAGCTCCGGGACTAGCGGTTACAATGAGCAGTTCTTC. It yields the protein CASSSGTSGYNEQFF. Combining the CDR3 with reference TRBV5-1 and TRBJ2-1 gives the whole variable domain KAGVTQTPRYLIKTRGQQVTLSCSPISGHRSVSWYQQTPGQGLQFLFEYFSETQRNKGNFPGRFSGRQFSNSRSEMNVSTLELGDSALYLCASSSGTSGYNEQFFGPGTRLTVL.

The table lists this clone with a count of one. The J gene is TRBJ2-5, the V gene TRBV10-3; 9 bases are a match to TRBD1. Unmatched junction bases numbered 10, after V lost 6 bases and J lost 5 bases. This CDR3 spans 15 amino acids. Germline V gene sequence: CDR1 ENHRY, CDR2 SYGVKD. CDR3 nucleotide sequence: TGTGCCATCAGGGAGCCGGGACAGGGCCTCGAGACCCAGTACTTC. Translated: CAIREPGQGLETQYF.

The chain is built from TRBV28 and TRBJ2-1; TRBD1 agrees at 9 bases. This CDR3 has 16 amino acids. Germline V gene data show CDR1 as MDHEN and CDR2 as SYDVKM. The V segment lost 2 bases and the J segment 2 bases; nucleotides outside the gene matches: 4. The CDR3 bases are TGTGCCAGCAGTTTAGGGAGGACAGGGGCCTACAATGAGCAGTTCTTC. Protein: CASSLGRTGAYNEQFF.

This clone was found a few times. This chain connects TRBV29-1 to TRBJ2-3; the D call may be TRBD1 or TRBD2 (5 bases each). Between the trimmed V and J ends, which lost 4 bases and 6 bases, there was a span of 14 bases. Germline CDR1 and CDR2: SQVTM and ANQGSEA. The CDR3 is made up of 13 amino acids. CDR3 region: CSVVGGWGDTQYF. Written as DNA, the CDR3 is TGCAGCGTTGTGGGCGGCTGGGGGGATACGCAGTATTTT.

V and J are TRBV5-1 and TRBJ1-1; TRBD1 might be the D (5 bases). CDR1 SGHRS and CDR2 YFSETQ come from the germline V gene. CDR3 length: 14 residues. V was shortened by 4 bases and J by 1 base, with 11 bases between the two germline ends. This CDR3 is CASSPLGGNTEAFF. The CDR3 DNA sequence: TGCGCCAGCAGCCCTCTCGGGGGGAACACTGAAGCTTTCTTT.

This rearrangement joins TRBV2 to TRBJ1-2; D gene ambiguous. The CDR3 has 16 amino acids. Trimming left V 6 bases short and J 4 bases short, with 21 bases between. Germline V lookup: CDR1 SNHLY, CDR2 FYNNEI. CDR3 sequence (DNA): TGTGCCAGCAGCCTGGGCCAGAACCTTAGACTCTATGGCTACACCTTC. This sequence encodes CASSLGQNLRLYGYTF.

The chain recombines TRBV14 with TRBJ2-7; tentatively, D is TRBD2 (5 bases). Trimming stripped 1 base from V and 3 bases from J, with 16 bases between. CDR1 is SGHDN, CDR2 FVKESK, per germline. This CDR3 region has 16 residues. CDR3 nucleotides: TGTGCCAGCAGCCAAGCGGCTAGCCGACACTTCTACGAGCAGTACTTC. It codes for CASSQAASRHFYEQYF.

This rearrangement joins TRBV28 to TRBJ2-7, with a weak D call TRBD1 (6 bases). Germline assignment: CDR1 MDHEN and CDR2 SYDVKM. V lost 6 bases to trimming and J lost 6 bases, with 15 bases between them. The CDR3 is 13 residues long. The CDR3 reads CASSPQGTGEQYF. The CDR3 DNA follows: TGTGCCAGCAGCCCCCAGGGGACCGGCGAGCAGTACTTC.

The chain recombines TRBV7-9 with TRBJ2-7, with 11 bases aligning to TRBD2. Germline CDR1 and CDR2: SEHNR and FQNEAQ (reference sequence). The trim removed 11 bases at V and 1 base at J, leaving 10 bases unmatched. The CDR3 has 15 residues. The CDR3 DNA follows: TGTGCCTCTCTCCTGGGGACTAGCGGTTCCTACGAGCAGTACTTC. This codes for CASLLGTSGSYEQYF. Full variable domain (remainder filled in from reference TRBV7-9 and TRBJ2-7): DTGVSQNPRHKITKRGQNVTFRCDPISEHNRLYWYRQTLGQGPEFLTYFQNEAQLEKSRLLSDRFSAERPKGSFSTLEIQRTEQGDSAMYLCASLLGTSGSYEQYFGPGTRLTVT.

The J gene is TRBJ2-1, the V gene TRBV6-5; possibly TRBD1 for D (6 bases). This CDR3 has 15 residues. V was cut by 6 bases and J by 3 bases, with 15 bases left in between. The germline V gene encodes CDR1 MNHEY and CDR2 SVGAGI. The CDR3 DNA is TGTGCCAGCAGCCCCGGACAGCTCCACTACAATGAGCAGTTCTTC. Encoded protein: CASSPGQLHYNEQFF.

The chain uses TRBV7-9 and TRBJ1-1; the match to TRBD1 covers 12 bases. V was clipped by 4 bases and J by 12 bases; unmatched bases: 3. The CDR3 is 12 residues long. The germline gives CDR1 SEHNR, CDR2 FQNEAQ (reference sequence). The CDR3 sequence is CASSWDRGQTFF. CDR3 nucleotide sequence: TGTGCCAGCAGCTGGGACAGGGGGCAGACTTTCTTT.

The rearrangement links TRBV7-3 to TRBJ1-1; D unresolved. Trimming took off 1 base at V and 5 bases at J, with 8 bases between the two ends. In germline, CDR1 is SGHTA, CDR2 FQGTGA. There are 13 residues in the CDR3. The CDR3 is CASSLNLGTEAFF. The CDR3 DNA follows: TGTGCCAGCAGCTTAAATCTGGGGACTGAAGCTTTCTTT.

The chain has TRBV28 and TRBJ1-5, with D perhaps TRBD1 (5 bases). With 6 bases removed from V and 9 bases from J, the gap between germline ends came to 21 bases. CDR3 length: 15 residues. CDR1 MDHEN and CDR2 SYDVKM come from the germline V gene. DNA of the CDR3: TGTGCCAGCAGCCTGCCCCGGCAGGGAGGTCGGCCCCAGCATTTT. Its protein is CASSLPRQGGRPQHF.